The 31 T cell receptor beta chains below come from one sample, sequenced in a study of shared clonotypes between healthy human individuals. The data were produced by immunoSEQ multiplex PCR, yet TCRdb's version contains in-frame clones alone and is incomplete. The table includes approximately 1,500,000 clones, 96% detected once. Sequencing used naive CD4+ T cells sorted from blood. Documented subset: CD45RA+ positively selected. The receptor source for this set is a man aged 30 to 39 in good health.

V is TRBV19 and J is TRBJ2-3; TRBD2 aligns across 15 bases. The germline gives CDR1 LNHDA, CDR2 SQIVND (reference sequence). J was trimmed by 4 bases and V by 6 bases; bases with no gene match: 8. The length of the CDR3 is 17 residues. The CDR3 region is CASSMGLAGGIADTQYF. In nucleotides, the CDR3 is TGTGCCAGTAGCATGGGACTAGCGGGAGGAATAGCAGATACGCAGTATTTT.

This sequence joins TRBV5-1 and TRBJ2-7; 12 bases line up with TRBD1. V gave up 3 bases and J gave up 5 bases; unmatched junction bases: 6. This CDR3 is built from 15 residues. Germline lookup yields CDR1 SGHRS and CDR2 YFSETQ. The CDR3 region has the DNA TGCGCCAGCAGCTACGGGACAGGGGGCAAGAACGAGCAGTACTTC. It translates to CASSYGTGGKNEQYF. Full variable domain (outside the CDR3, taken from reference TRBV5-1 and TRBJ2-7): KAGVTQTPRYLIKTRGQQVTLSCSPISGHRSVSWYQQTPGQGLQFLFEYFSETQRNKGNFPGRFSGRQFSNSRSEMNVSTLELGDSALYLCASSYGTGGKNEQYFGPGTRLTVT.

As concerns this clone: This sample also contains other DNA sequences that code for the same CDR3. The chain recombines TRBV5-1 with TRBJ2-3; no clear D gene. Germline V lookup: CDR1 SGHRS, CDR2 YFSETQ. The CDR3 runs 15 residues. V lost 0 bases to trimming and J lost 0 bases, with 8 bases between them. CDR3 sequence reads: CASSLGATSTDTQYF. In DNA, the CDR3 is TGCGCCAGCAGCTTGGGGGCCACCAGCACAGATACGCAGTATTTT.

The chain carries TRBV28 and TRBJ2-1; a weak D match, TRBD1 (5 bases). Germline lookup yields CDR1 MDHEN and CDR2 SYDVKM. V lost 2 bases and J lost 5, with 7 bases in between. The CDR3 contains 13 residues. The CDR3 bases are TGTGCCAGCAGTTTACTAGGGGACAATGAGCAGTTCTTC. Encoded protein: CASSLLGDNEQFF.

The V call is TRBV15, the J call TRBJ2-3; D gene ambiguous. V lost 6 bases, J lost 4 bases, and 8 bases lay in between. The CDR3 spans 12 residues. CDR1 and CDR2 (germline): LNHNV, YYDKDF (reference sequence). The CDR3 nucleotides read TGTGCCACCAGTTTCAGCGCAGATACGCAGTATTTT. Its protein is CATSFSADTQYF.

The V call is TRBV28, the J call TRBJ1-1; possibly TRBD1 for D (5 bases). The CDR3 runs to 15 residues. V gave up 5 bases and J gave up 0 bases, with 13 bases separating them. The germline CDR1 and CDR2 sequences are MDHEN and SYDVKM. In DNA form, the CDR3 reads TGTGCCAGCAGTGCCGACAGTCACATGAACACTGAAGCTTTCTTT. Translation: CASSADSHMNTEAFF.

The chain carries TRBV6-6 and TRBJ1-1; no firm D call. V shed 6 bases and J shed 8 bases, with 19 bases lying between them. The CDR3 length is 14 residues. CDR1 MNHNY and CDR2 SVGAGI come from the germline V gene (reference sequence). CDR3 amino acids: CASSQGPPDLEAFF. CDR3 nucleotides: TGTGCCAGCAGCCAAGGGCCGCCTGATTTGGAAGCTTTCTTT.

The CDR3, as DNA: TGCAGCGTCCACACCGGGACAGGGGATTGGGGCTATGGCTACACCTTC. Its translation: CSVHTGTGDWGYGYTF. The genes are TRBV29-1 and TRBJ1-2, with 10 bases fitting TRBD1. CDR1 SQVTM and CDR2 ANQGSEA come from the germline V gene. The trim removed 6 bases at V and 4 bases at J, leaving 14 bases unmatched. The CDR3 sequence is 16 residues long.

J is TRBJ1-3 and V is TRBV30; D may be TRBD1 (5 bases). The V gene lost 0 bases and the J gene lost 0 bases, with 9 bases spanning the gap. Germline loops: CDR1 GTSNPN, CDR2 SVGIG (reference sequence). The CDR3 is 15 residues long. CDR3 sequence: CAWSVGRHSGNTIYF. The DNA for the CDR3 is TGTGCCTGGAGTGTGGGACGGCACTCTGGAAACACCATATATTTT. Full variable domain (outside the CDR3, taken from reference TRBV30 and TRBJ1-3): SQTIHQWPATLVQPVGSPLSLECTVEGTSNPNLYWYRQAAGRGLQLLFYSVGIGQISSEVPQNLSASRPQDRQFILSSKKLLLSDSGFYLCAWSVGRHSGNTIYFGEGSWLTVV.

The CDR3 DNA sequence: TGTGCCACCAGCAGAGATTTTGGGGGGGACCGGTACTTC. This encodes CATSRDFGGDRYF. The chain combines TRBV15 with TRBJ2-7; 7 bases line up with TRBD2. CDR1 is LNHNV, CDR2 YYDKDF, per germline (reference sequence). This CDR3 is built from 13 residues. The V gene end was trimmed by 0 bases and the J gene end by 12 bases; junction bases not matched to a gene: 8.

The CDR3 protein is CASSDSYGGELFF. Here the CDR3 DNA reads TGTGCCAGCAGTGATTCATACGGCGGGGAGCTGTTTTTT. The chain is built from TRBV25-1 and TRBJ2-2; D is undetermined. CDR1 is MGHDK, CDR2 SYGVNS, per germline. The CDR3 sequence is 13 residues long. Trimming cost V 3 bases and J 7 bases, with 9 bases left between them.

There are a few counts of this clone. CDR3: CASSLVQGGTDTQYF. In DNA form, the CDR3 reads TGTGCCAGCAGTTTAGTCCAGGGGGGCACAGATACGCAGTATTTT. The rearrangement links TRBV28 to TRBJ2-3; 7 bases map to TRBD1. V was clipped by 2 bases and J by 1 base; unmatched bases: 3. Germline V CDR1 and CDR2: MDHEN, SYDVKM. The CDR3 spans 15 residues.

This clone is a singleton in its sample. This sequence joins TRBV28 and TRBJ1-1, with D unresolved. Germline loops: CDR1 MDHEN, CDR2 SYDVKM. The CDR3 consists of 11 residues. Trimming removed 1 base at V and 6 bases at J, with 3 bases between. As DNA, the CDR3 is TGTGCCAGCAGTTTATACCCTGAAGCTTTCTTT. This sequence encodes CASSLYPEAFF.

The chain employs TRBV9 and TRBJ1-1; no clear D gene. The CDR3 has 13 amino acids. V was shortened by 4 bases and J by 4 bases, with 11 bases between the two germline ends. Germline V gives CDR1 SGDLS, CDR2 YYNGEE. The chain's CDR3 is CASSPGLATEAFF. CDR3 bases: TGTGCCAGCAGCCCTGGGTTGGCCACTGAAGCTTTCTTT.

The V call is TRBV7-9, the J call TRBJ2-7; 10 nucleotides line up with TRBD1. The CDR3 sequence is 14 residues long. The germline V gene encodes CDR1 SEHNR and CDR2 FQNEAQ (reference sequence). V shed 7 bases, J shed 1 base, and the junction held 4 bases outside the gene matches. In nucleotides, the CDR3 is TGTGCCAGCACCGGGGACAGGGGTTCCTACGAGCAGTACTTC. It encodes CASTGDRGSYEQYF. Drawing the rest from reference TRBV7-9 and TRBJ2-7, the complete variable domain is DTGVSQNPRHKITKRGQNVTFRCDPISEHNRLYWYRQTLGQGPEFLTYFQNEAQLEKSRLLSDRFSAERPKGSFSTLEIQRTEQGDSAMYLCASTGDRGSYEQYFGPGTRLTVT.

The rearrangement uses TRBV4-1 and TRBJ2-5; D remains unclear. CDR3 length equals 13 residues. Trimming took 4 bases from V and 1 from J, leaving 7 bases between them. Germline CDR1 is MGHRA and CDR2 is YSYEKL. CDR3 DNA sequence: TGCGCCAGCAGCCTCTCACTCCAAGAGACCCAGTACTTC. This gives the protein CASSLSLQETQYF.

Details on this clone: Other DNA variants within this sample encode the same CDR3. The V call is TRBV5-1, the J call TRBJ2-3; TRBD1 matches 8 bases. Unmatched junction bases numbered 5, after V lost 4 bases and J lost 4 bases. Looked up from germline, CDR1 is SGHRS and CDR2 is YFSETQ. This CDR3 is built from 14 residues. In nucleotides, the CDR3 is TGCGCCAGCAGCCGAGCAGGGGGCGCAGATACGCAGTATTTT. The encoded protein is CASSRAGGADTQYF.

The chain employs TRBV10-3 and TRBJ2-7; D may match TRBD1 or TRBD2 (5 bases each). Trimming pared 10 bases from V and 0 bases from J, leaving 19 bases between. Germline values: CDR1 ENHRY, CDR2 SYGVKD. The CDR3 is made up of 15 amino acids. The CDR3 DNA is TGTGCCACGGGGACGCCGCCAATTAGCTCCTACGAGCAGTACTTC. It encodes CATGTPPISSYEQYF.

The V call is TRBV29-1, the J call TRBJ2-7; 14 positions match TRBD2. Germline-derived CDR1 and CDR2 are SQVTM and ANQGSEA. The CDR3 totals 16 residues. Germline trimming cut 7 bases from V and 5 bases from J; bases unmatched to any gene: 13. As DNA, the CDR3 is TGCAGCGGCCCGACTAGCGGGAGGGAGAAGCCCCACGAGCAGTACTTC. This sequence encodes CSGPTSGREKPHEQYF.

The rearrangement joins TRBV18 to TRBJ2-4; D is unclear. The length of the CDR3 is 13 residues. The V end was cut by 6 bases, the J end by 5 bases, with 11 bases between. Germline CDR1 KGHSH, CDR2 LQKENI. CDR3 sequence: CASSTTGENIQYF. In DNA, the CDR3 is TGTGCCAGCTCGACAACCGGCGAAAACATTCAGTACTTC.

This clone was picked up one time. This sequence joins TRBV5-4 and TRBJ2-7; tentatively, D is TRBD2 (7 bases). The CDR3 runs 14 residues. Trimming pared 2 bases from V and 2 bases from J, leaving 11 bases between. From germline, CDR1 is SGHNT and CDR2 YYREEE (reference sequence). Here the CDR3 DNA reads TGTGCCAGCAGCTTCGGGGGGCCCCCCTACGAGCAGTACTTC. Protein: CASSFGGPPYEQYF.

This rearrangement joins TRBV27 to TRBJ2-5, with TRBD1 matching over 10 bases. Per germline, CDR1 MNHEY and CDR2 SMNVEV (reference sequence). This CDR3 region has 15 residues. The J segment lost 5 bases and the V segment lost 6 bases, leaving 9 bases of the junction unmatched. The CDR3: CASSDTGQGWETQYF. In DNA, the CDR3 is TGTGCCAGCAGCGATACGGGACAGGGGTGGGAGACCCAGTACTTC.

This sequence joins TRBV27 and TRBJ1-3, with 9 bases matching TRBD1. Germline assignment: CDR1 MNHEY and CDR2 SMNVEV (reference sequence). The V and J ends lost 6 bases and 3 bases, in that order; junction bases with no gene match: 6. This CDR3 comprises 15 residues. CDR3 in DNA: TGTGCCAGCAGGCGGACAGGGGCGAATGGAAACACCATATATTTT. Translated: CASRRTGANGNTIYF.

This chain links TRBV7-2 with TRBJ2-1; the D is unclear. V was pared by 4 bases and J by 6 bases, with 7 bases between. Germline CDR1 and CDR2: SGHTA and FQGNSA. The CDR3 totals 12 residues. CDR3: CASSSPSNEQFF. CDR3 DNA sequence: TGTGCCAGCAGCTCCCCCTCCAATGAGCAGTTCTTC.

The chain links TRBV7-3 to TRBJ1-1; the match to TRBD1 covers 7 bases. The CDR3 extends over 15 amino acids. Germline trimming cut 5 bases from V and 2 bases from J; bases unmatched to any gene: 8. Per germline, CDR1 SGHTA and CDR2 FQGTGA. The DNA of the CDR3 is TGTGCCAGCAGCGGACTCGGACAGGCCAACACTGAAGCTTTCTTT. Translation gives CASSGLGQANTEAFF.

The chain carries TRBV5-1 and TRBJ2-5, with D hard to call. The CDR3 consists of 14 residues. Germline V gene data show CDR1 as SGHRS and CDR2 as YFSETQ. The germline V and J ends were trimmed by 2 bases and 0 bases, with 8 bases remaining between them. The CDR3 spells CASSFFYYQETQYF. As DNA, the CDR3 is TGCGCCAGCAGCTTTTTCTACTACCAAGAGACCCAGTACTTC.

The rearrangement uses TRBV28 and TRBJ2-7; D uncertain. This CDR3 is 14 amino acids long. V lost 2 bases to trimming and J lost 7 bases, with 15 bases between them. CDR1 and CDR2 (germline): MDHEN, SYDVKM. For the CDR3, the DNA is TGTGCCAGCAGTTTAAAGGATATCTTGCGAGAGCAGTACTTC. This encodes CASSLKDILREQYF. Complete variable domain (other parts from reference TRBV28 and TRBJ2-7): DVKVTQSSRYLVKRTGEKVFLECVQDMDHENMFWYRQDPGLGLRLIYFSYDVKMKEKGDIPEGYSVSREKKERFSLILESASTNQTSMYLCASSLKDILREQYFGPGTRLTVT.

This clone was seen once. The chain joins TRBV27 to TRBJ1-1; D may be TRBD1 (6 bases). The CDR3 runs 13 residues. V dropped 10 bases and J dropped 3 bases, with 15 bases sitting between them. Per germline, CDR1 MNHEY and CDR2 SMNVEV (reference sequence). DNA of the CDR3: TGTGCCACCGTTCGGGGGCGAGACACTGAAGCTTTCTTT. Its protein product is CATVRGRDTEAFF.

The V call is TRBV5-6, the J call TRBJ1-1; 7 nucleotides line up with TRBD1. Trimming cost V 2 bases and J 1 base; bases outside gene matches: 5. The CDR3 has 15 residues. Germline CDR1 SGHDT, CDR2 YYEEEE. CDR3 sequence: CASSFDRVGNTEAFF. The CDR3 DNA is TGTGCCAGCAGCTTTGACAGGGTAGGGAACACTGAAGCTTTCTTT.

The J gene is TRBJ2-2, the V gene TRBV27, with 8 bases identical to TRBD1. Trimming cost V 11 bases and J 4 bases; bases outside gene matches: 3. Looked up from germline, CDR1 is MNHEY and CDR2 is SMNVEV (reference sequence). The CDR3 length is 12 residues. This CDR3 reads CAADRGTGELFF. DNA of the CDR3: TGTGCCGCCGACAGGGGCACCGGGGAGCTGTTTTTT.

V and J are TRBV19 and TRBJ2-1; weak D call: TRBD2 (5 bases). The CDR3 totals 16 residues. Germline assignment: CDR1 LNHDA and CDR2 SQIVND (reference sequence). Trimming took off 6 bases at V and 4 bases at J, with 19 bases between the two ends. The CDR3 here is CASSSWAGGPYNEQFF. The CDR3 DNA follows: TGTGCCAGTAGCTCTTGGGCGGGCGGGCCGTACAATGAGCAGTTCTTC.